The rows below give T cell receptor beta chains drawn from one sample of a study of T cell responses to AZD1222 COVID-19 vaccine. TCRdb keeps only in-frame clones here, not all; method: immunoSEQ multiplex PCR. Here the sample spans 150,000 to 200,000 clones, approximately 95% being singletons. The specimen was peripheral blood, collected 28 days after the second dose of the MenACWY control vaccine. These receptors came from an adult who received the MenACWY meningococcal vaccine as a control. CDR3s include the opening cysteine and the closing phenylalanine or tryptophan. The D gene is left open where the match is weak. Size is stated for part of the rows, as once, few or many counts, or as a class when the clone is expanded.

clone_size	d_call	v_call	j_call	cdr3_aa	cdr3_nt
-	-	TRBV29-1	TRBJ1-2	CSVQYMGGYTF	TGCAGCGTCCAGTACATGGGTGGCTACACCTTC
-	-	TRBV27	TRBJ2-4	CASSWDGNIQYF	TGTGCCAGCAGTTGGGACGGAAACATTCAGTACTTC
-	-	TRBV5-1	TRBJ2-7	CASSLAVEYEQYF	TGCGCCAGCAGCTTGGCCGTGGAGTACGAGCAGTACTTC
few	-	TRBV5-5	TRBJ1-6	CASSLQGGSPLHF	TGTGCCAGCAGCTTGCAGGGAGGATCACCCCTCCACTTT
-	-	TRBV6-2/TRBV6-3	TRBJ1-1	CASSYEPGERAFF	TGTGCCAGCAGTTACGAGCCTGGGGAGAGGGCTTTCTTT
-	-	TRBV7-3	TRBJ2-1	CASSATDRSEQFF	TGTGCCAGCAGCGCGACGGACAGATCAGAGCAGTTCTTC
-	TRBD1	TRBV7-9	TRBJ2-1	CASSLQGAGSYNEQFF	TGTGCCAGCAGCTTGCAGGGGGCGGGCTCCTACAATGAGCAGTTCTTC
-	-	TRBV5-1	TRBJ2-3	CATSPIAASSTDTQYF	TGCGCCACCTCGCCGATAGCGGCATCTAGCACAGATACGCAGTATTTT
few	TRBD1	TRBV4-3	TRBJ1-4	CASSQGQGEEKLFF	TGCGCCAGCAGCCAGGGACAGGGGGAAGAAAAACTGTTTTTT
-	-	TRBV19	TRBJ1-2	CASSSGHPVTF	TGTGCCAGTAGTAGCGGACACCCGGTCACCTTC
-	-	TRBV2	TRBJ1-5	CATANSNQPQHF	TGTGCCACCGCCAATAGCAATCAGCCCCAGCATTTT
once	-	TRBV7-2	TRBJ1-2	CASSLDTLVANYGYTF	TGTGCCAGCAGCTTAGATACCCTAGTTGCTAACTATGGCTACACCTTC
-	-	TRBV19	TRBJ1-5	CASSIGGYNQPQHF	TGTGCCAGTAGCATAGGGGGGTACAATCAGCCCCAGCATTTT
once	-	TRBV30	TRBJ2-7	CAWRLTGTYEQYF	TGTGCCTGGAGGCTAACAGGGACCTACGAGCAGTACTTC
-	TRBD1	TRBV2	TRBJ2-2	CASSESRAGGRAGELFF	TGTGCCAGCAGTGAATCTCGGGCAGGGGGACGGGCCGGGGAGCTGTTTTTT
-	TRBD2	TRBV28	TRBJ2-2	CASTTPGLVLSGELFF	TGTGCCAGCACCACACCGGGACTAGTCTTATCAGGGGAGCTGTTTTTT
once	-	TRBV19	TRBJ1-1	CASAKTATNTEAFF	TGTGCCAGTGCGAAAACAGCAACGAACACTGAAGCTTTCTTT
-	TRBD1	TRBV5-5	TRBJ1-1	CASSLRTGDTEAFF	TGTGCCAGCAGCTTAAGGACAGGGGACACTGAAGCTTTCTTT
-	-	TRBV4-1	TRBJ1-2	CASSQDLGRLNYGYTF	TGCGCCAGCAGCCAAGATCTCGGCCGACTCAACTATGGCTACACCTTC
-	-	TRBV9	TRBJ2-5	CASSVGRGETQYF	TGTGCCAGCAGCGTTGGGCGTGGGGAGACCCAGTACTTC
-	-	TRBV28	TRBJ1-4	CASSLPAVNEKLFF	TGTGCCAGCAGTTTGCCAGCTGTGAATGAAAAACTGTTTTTT
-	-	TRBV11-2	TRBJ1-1	CASSLYPQGNTEAFF	TGTGCCAGCAGCTTATACCCCCAGGGGAACACTGAAGCTTTCTTT
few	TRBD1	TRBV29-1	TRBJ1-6	CSVRTGDNANSPLHF	TGCAGCGTTCGGACAGGGGACAACGCTAATTCACCCCTCCACTTT
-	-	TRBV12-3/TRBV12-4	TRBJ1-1	CASTLTGNTEAFF	TGTGCCAGCACCCTGACGGGGAACACTGAAGCTTTCTTT
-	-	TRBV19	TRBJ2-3	CASSWTAEQYF	TGTGCCAGTAGTTGGACAGCTGAGCAGTATTTT
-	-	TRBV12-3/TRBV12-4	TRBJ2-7	CASRDSNYEQYF	TGTGCCAGCAGGGACTCTAACTACGAGCAGTACTTC
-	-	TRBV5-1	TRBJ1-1	CASSLGGPKGTEAFF	TGCGCCAGCAGCTTGGGGGGCCCAAAGGGCACTGAAGCTTTCTTT
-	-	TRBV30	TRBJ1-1	CAWSVQFSVNTEAFF	TGTGCCTGGAGTGTACAATTTTCGGTAAACACTGAAGCTTTCTTT
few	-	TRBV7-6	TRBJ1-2	CASSLGQPTNYGYTF	TGTGCCAGCAGCTTAGGGCAGCCTACTAACTATGGCTACACCTTC
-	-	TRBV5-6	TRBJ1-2	CASSLRGARYGYTF	TGTGCCAGCAGCTTACGGGGGGCGCGGTATGGCTACACCTTC
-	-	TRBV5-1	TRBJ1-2	CASSLDRVLNYGYTF	TGCGCCAGCAGCTTGGACAGGGTCCTTAACTATGGCTACACCTTC
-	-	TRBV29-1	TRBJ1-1	CSARRGTEAFF	TGCAGCGCGCGAAGAGGCACTGAAGCTTTCTTT
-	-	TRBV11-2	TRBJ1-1	CASSLRRGALNTEAFF	TGTGCCAGCAGCTTAAGACGGGGGGCCCTGAACACTGAAGCTTTCTTT
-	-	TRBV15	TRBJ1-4	CATSRDSGINEKLFF	TGTGCCACCAGCAGGGATTCAGGGATTAATGAAAAACTGTTTTTT
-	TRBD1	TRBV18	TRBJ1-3	CASSADRASGNTIYF	TGTGCCAGCTCAGCGGACAGGGCGAGTGGAAACACCATATATTTT
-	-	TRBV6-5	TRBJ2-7	CASSYSRAGSSYEQYF	TGTGCCAGCAGTTACTCGAGGGCAGGGTCATCCTACGAGCAGTACTTC
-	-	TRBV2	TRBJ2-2	CASSPINTGELFF	TGTGCCAGCAGCCCAATCAACACCGGGGAGCTGTTTTTT